This T cell receptor beta chain was observed in a study of blood T cell repertoires in COVID-19. Background on the study: Sites in the United States, Italy and Spain provided acute and convalescent COVID-19 samples. Nucleic acid was either cDNA or gDNA, and it came from T cells, B-cell-depleted T cells, or PBMCs.

It was during active infection that Seattle patients were enrolled and then longitudinally followed. V lost 2 bases to trimming and J lost 5 bases, with 18 bases between them. The length of the CDR3 is 16 residues. Germline CDR1 SGHAT, CDR2 FQNNGV. Original processing notes: Reference gene primer amplification in the assay estimated nucleated cell counts. Here immunoSEQ multiplex PCR was the method, and the copy in TCRdb shows in-frame clones only, minus some. D and trimming were read from the DNA, whereas the V and J calls and clone size are those reported in that table. The repertoire has more than 200,000 clones, 85% to 90% of them found once; the top ten carry about 5.2%.

The rearrangement links TRBV11-2 to TRBJ2-5; D possibly corresponds to TRBD2 (6 bases). Source material: peripheral blood. The sequence came from a woman aged 55-70 years with COVID-19, enrolled during active disease. In DNA, the CDR3 is TGTGCCAGCAGCTTACGTCCCCCCGGGAGTACCGAGACCCAGTACTTC. Translation gives CASSLRPPGSTETQYF.